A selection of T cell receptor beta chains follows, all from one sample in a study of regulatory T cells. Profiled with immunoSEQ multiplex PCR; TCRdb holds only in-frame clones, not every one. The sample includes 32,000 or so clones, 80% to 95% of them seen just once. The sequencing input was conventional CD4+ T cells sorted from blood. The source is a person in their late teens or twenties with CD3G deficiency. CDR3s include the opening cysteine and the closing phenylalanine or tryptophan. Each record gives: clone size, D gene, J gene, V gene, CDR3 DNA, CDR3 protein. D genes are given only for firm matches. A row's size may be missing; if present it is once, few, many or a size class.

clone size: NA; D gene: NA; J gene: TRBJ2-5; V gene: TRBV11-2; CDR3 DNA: TGTGCCAGCAGCTTAATAATCCGGGAGACCCAGTACTTC; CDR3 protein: CASSLIIRETQYF
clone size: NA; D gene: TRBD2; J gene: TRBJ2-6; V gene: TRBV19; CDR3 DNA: TGTGCCAGTAGGACAGGAGGGGCGGGAGGCTACTCTGGGGCCAACGTCCTGACTTTC; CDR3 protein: CASRTGGAGGYSGANVLTF
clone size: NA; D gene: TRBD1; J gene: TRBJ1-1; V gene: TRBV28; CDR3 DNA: TGTGCCAGCAGTTTCCAAATCGGACAGGGGGGCACTGAAGCTTTCTTT; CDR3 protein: CASSFQIGQGGTEAFF
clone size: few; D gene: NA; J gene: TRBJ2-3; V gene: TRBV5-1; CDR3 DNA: TGCGCCAGCAGCTTGGTACGGAGCGGCGGCACAGATACGCAGTATTTT; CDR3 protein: CASSLVRSGGTDTQYF
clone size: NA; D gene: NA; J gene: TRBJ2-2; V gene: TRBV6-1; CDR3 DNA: TGTGCCAGCACCGGGGACGTACGCACCGGGGAGCTGTTTTTT; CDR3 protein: CASTGDVRTGELFF
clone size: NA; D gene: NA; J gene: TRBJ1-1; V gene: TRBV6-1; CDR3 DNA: TGTGCCAGCCGGCTAGGGACCGGCGAAGCTTTCTTT; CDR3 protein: CASRLGTGEAFF
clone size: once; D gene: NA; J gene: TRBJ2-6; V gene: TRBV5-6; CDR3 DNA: TGTGCCAGCAGCTTTACCGGGGCCAACGTCCTGACTTTC; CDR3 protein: CASSFTGANVLTF
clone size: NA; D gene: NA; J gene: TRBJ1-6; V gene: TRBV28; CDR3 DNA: TGTGCCAGCAGTTTAGGCCAGGGAGGAGGTTCACCCCTCCACTTT; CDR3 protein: CASSLGQGGGSPLHF
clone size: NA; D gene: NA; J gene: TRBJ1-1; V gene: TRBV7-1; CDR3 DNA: TGTGCCAGCAGCTTATTTGAGAACACTGAAGCTTTCTTT; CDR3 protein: CASSLFENTEAFF
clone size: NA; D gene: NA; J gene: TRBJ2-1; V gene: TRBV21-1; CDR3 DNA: TGTGCCAGCAGCTCGGGGACTAGCGGGAGGACCCCCAATAGGAATGAGCAGTTCTTC; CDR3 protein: CASSSGTSGRTPNRNEQFF
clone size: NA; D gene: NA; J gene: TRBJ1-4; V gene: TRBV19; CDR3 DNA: TGTGCCAGTCCCCCTGAGGGGAGAAAACTGTTTTTT; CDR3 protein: CASPPEGRKLFF
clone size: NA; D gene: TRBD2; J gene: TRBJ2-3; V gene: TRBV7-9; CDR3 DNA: TGTGCCAGCAGCTTATGGTTGAATAGCGGGATGAATACGCAGTATTTT; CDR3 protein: CASSLWLNSGMNTQYF
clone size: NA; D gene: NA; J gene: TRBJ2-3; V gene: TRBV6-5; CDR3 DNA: TGTGCCAGCAGTTACCTGGGGGCCACCCTATTT; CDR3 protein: CASSYLGATLF
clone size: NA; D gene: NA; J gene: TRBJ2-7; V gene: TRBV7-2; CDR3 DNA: TGTGCCAGCAGCTCGGGACCCCGGGGCGAGCAGTACTTC; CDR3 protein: CASSSGPRGEQYF